The 8 T cell receptor beta chains below were found in one sample sequenced in a study of CXCR3-negative and CXCR3-positive naive CD8 T cells (dated by TCRdb to the late 2010s). The sequencer was a NextSeq 550. The Human TCR Profiling Kit (MiLaboratory) was used to make UMI-labeled 5' RACE TRB cDNA libraries. After reprocessing by TCRdb, each CDR3 protein sequence is one entry, and no DNA is given. This sample's clone table shows 40,000 to 45,000 distinct CDR3 sequences. The ten largest clones add up to around 15% of the sample. The sample was memory CD8+ T cells from blood. Read against the paper, the sample's cell subset or site label means: conventional CD8+ memory T cells (TMEM), sorted as controls. These receptors were obtained from a human donor in good health. Some clones in this sample may be carry-over from other donors' samples.

V gene TRBV12-3 or TRBV12-4 combines with J gene TRBJ2-7; the D gene TCRdb calls, TRBD2, cannot be checked with no DNA. The CDR3 loop spans 12 amino acids. The CDR3 sequence is CASSRLAYEQYF.

The genes are TRBV5-1 and TRBJ2-2; TCRdb returns TRBD1, unconfirmable since there is no DNA. The CDR3 totals 15 residues. Germline V gene data show CDR1 as SGHRS and CDR2 as YFSETQ. CDR3 region: CASRPEGGDTGELFF.

The rearrangement uses TRBV5-5 and TRBJ2-3; without DNA, the TCRdb call of TRBD2 cannot be checked. The germline CDR1 and CDR2 sequences are SGHKS and YYEKEE (reference sequence). The CDR3 runs to 15 residues. This CDR3 is CASSLSGFSGDTQYF. Filled out from reference TRBV5-5 and TRBJ2-3, the complete variable domain reads DAGVTQSPTHLIKTRGQQVTLRCSPISGHKSVSWYQQVLGQGPQFIFQYYEKEERGRGNFPDRFSARQFPNYSSELNVNALLLGDSALYLCASSLSGFSGDTQYFGPGTRLTVL.

This chain joins TRBV7-9 and TRBJ1-1. The CDR3 length is 14 residues. Germline V gives CDR1 SEHNR, CDR2 FQNEAQ (reference sequence). The CDR3 region is CASSLEAGNTEAFF.

The rearrangement joins TRBV29-1 to TRBJ1-1; TCRdb's D gene call, TRBD1, goes unchecked for lack of DNA. Germline values: CDR1 SQVTM, CDR2 ANQGSEA. This CDR3 has 13 residues. CDR3 in amino acids: CSVTDRVGTEAFF.

This sequence joins TRBV6-2 or TRBV6-3 and TRBJ2-5. The CDR3 covers 15 residues. Germline V gene data show CDR1 as MNHEY and CDR2 as SVGEGT. The CDR3 spells CASSTRDTYQETQYF.

The chain couples TRBV3-1 to TRBJ1-1; the D call from TCRdb, TRBD1, cannot be confirmed without DNA. CDR3 length equals 15 residues. The germline gives CDR1 LGHDT, CDR2 YNNKEL (reference sequence). The CDR3 sequence is CASSPPGTENTEAFF.

V and J are TRBV7-9 and TRBJ1-1. Germline V gene sequence: CDR1 SEHNR, CDR2 FQNEAQ (reference sequence). The length of the CDR3 is 14 residues. CDR3 sequence: CASSHRGMNTEAFF. The full variable domain, completed using reference TRBV7-9 and TRBJ1-1, is DTGVSQNPRHKITKRGQNVTFRCDPISEHNRLYWYRQTLGQGPEFLTYFQNEAQLEKSRLLSDRFSAERPKGSFSTLEIQRTEQGDSAMYLCASSHRGMNTEAFFGQGTRLTVV.